Shown below are 27 T cell receptor beta chains from a single sample sequenced in a study of T cell responses to AZD1222 COVID-19 vaccine. The method was immunoSEQ multiplex PCR; TCRdb's version includes in-frame clones alone and lacks a portion of them. The table records about 72,000 clones, 80% to 90% of them present only once. Sequenced material: peripheral blood, taken 28 days after the second AZD1222 dose. The receptor set was obtained from an adult who received the AZD1222 COVID-19 vaccine.

J is TRBJ1-6 and V is TRBV2, with D unclear. The germline V gene encodes CDR1 SNHLY and CDR2 FYNNEI. CDR3 length: 11 amino acids. Trimming cost V 4 bases and J 10 bases, with 5 bases left between them. The CDR3 here is CASSASSPLHF. The CDR3 DNA sequence: TGTGCCAGCAGTGCGAGCTCACCCCTCCACTTT.

V is TRBV29-1 and J is TRBJ2-3, with 11 positions matching TRBD2. Germline-derived CDR1 and CDR2 are SQVTM and ANQGSEA. The CDR3 contains 17 residues. V trimming: 4 bases; J trimming: 0 bases; junction bases outside the gene matches: 9. CDR3 DNA: TGCAGCGTTGGAGTGGGGCTAGCGGGAGGAAGCACAGATACGCAGTATTTT. Translation gives CSVGVGLAGGSTDTQYF.

The genes are TRBV7-9 and TRBJ1-2; D ambiguous. CDR3 length: 16 residues. Germline CDR1 is SEHNR and CDR2 is FQNEAQ (reference sequence). V shed 4 bases and J shed 2 bases, with 17 bases lying between them. CDR3 protein: CASSSPPPGGNYGYTF. In DNA, the CDR3 is TGTGCCAGCAGCTCACCACCCCCGGGAGGGAACTATGGCTACACCTTC. Based on the CDR3 plus reference TRBV7-9 and TRBJ1-2, the full variable domain is DTGVSQNPRHKITKRGQNVTFRCDPISEHNRLYWYRQTLGQGPEFLTYFQNEAQLEKSRLLSDRFSAERPKGSFSTLEIQRTEQGDSAMYLCASSSPPPGGNYGYTFGSGTRLTVV.

The V call is TRBV11-3, the J call TRBJ2-2; D is unresolved. The germline CDR1 and CDR2 sequences are SGHNT and YENEEA. The CDR3 runs 12 residues. V was cut by 0 bases and J by 9 bases, with 5 bases left in between. The DNA of the CDR3 is TGTGCCAGCAGCTTAGATCGCTGGGAGCTGTTTTTT. It is translated as CASSLDRWELFF.

This clone was recorded a few times. The chain is built from TRBV10-3 and TRBJ2-2; TRBD2 matches at 7 bases. With 6 bases clipped from V and 0 bases from J, the junction kept 7 bases outside the gene matches. The CDR3 has 16 residues. From germline, CDR1 is ENHRY and CDR2 SYGVKD. The CDR3 region is CAIRPASGPNTGELFF. The CDR3 DNA follows: TGTGCCATCAGGCCGGCTAGCGGTCCGAACACCGGGGAGCTGTTTTTT.

The chain uses TRBV18 and TRBJ2-3; D is undetermined. The CDR3 contains 14 residues. Trimming stripped 6 bases from V and 0 bases from J, with 10 bases between. Germline values: CDR1 KGHSH, CDR2 LQKENI. CDR3 sequence (DNA): TGTGCCAGCTCGGGCACCCCTAGCACAGATACGCAGTATTTT. It encodes CASSGTPSTDTQYF.

V gene TRBV6-4 combines with J gene TRBJ2-2; tentatively, D is TRBD1 (5 bases). V was cut by 4 bases and J by 2 bases, with 8 bases left in between. Per germline, CDR1 MRHNA and CDR2 SNTAGT. This CDR3 is 14 amino acids long. This chain's CDR3 is CASSVQENTGELFF. CDR3 DNA sequence: TGTGCCAGCAGTGTACAGGAAAACACCGGGGAGCTGTTTTTT.

This rearrangement joins TRBV3-1 (or the pseudogene TRBV3-2) to TRBJ2-3; D tentatively fits TRBD1 or TRBD2 (5 bases each). Germline loops: CDR1 LGHDT, CDR2 YNNKEL (reference sequence). The CDR3 has 15 amino acids. Between the trimmed V and J ends, which lost 0 bases and 7 bases, there was a span of 14 bases. The CDR3 DNA reads as TGTGCCAGCAGCCAAGACATGAATGGGGGTAATACGCAGTATTTT. Residues: CASSQDMNGGNTQYF.

The chain has TRBV7-2 and TRBJ2-3; D is undetermined. The length of the CDR3 is 14 residues. Per germline, CDR1 SGHTA and CDR2 FQGNSA. Trimming took off 5 bases at V and 2 bases at J, with 11 bases between the two ends. For the CDR3, the DNA is TGTGCCAGCAGCCCGGCGCGGTCCACAGATACGCAGTATTTT. This translates into CASSPARSTDTQYF.

This chain links TRBV7-3 with TRBJ2-7; 7 positions match TRBD2. The CDR3 extends over 14 amino acids. CDR1 is SGHTA, CDR2 FQGTGA, per germline. V shed 2 bases, J shed 10 bases, and the junction held 11 bases outside the gene matches. The CDR3 nucleotides read TGTGCCAGCAGCTTATCACCCGACGGGGGGTTTCAGTACTTC. Residues: CASSLSPDGGFQYF.

The chain employs TRBV29-1 and TRBJ1-2; no reliable D call. Trimming shortened V by 6 bases and J by 0 bases, and 11 bases separated the two germline ends. The CDR3 loop spans 13 amino acids. Germline V gene sequence: CDR1 SQVTM, CDR2 ANQGSEA. The CDR3 loop is CSVSRVANYGYTF. The DNA for the CDR3 is TGCAGCGTCTCACGGGTAGCTAACTATGGCTACACCTTC.

This clone showed up just once. CDR3 in DNA: TGTGCCAGCTCACCCCAAGACAGTTTGGCCGGGGAGCTGTTTTTT. Translated: CASSPQDSLAGELFF. This chain uses TRBV18 with TRBJ2-2, with TRBD1 as a possible D gene (5 bases). The CDR3 runs 15 residues. In germline, CDR1 is KGHSH, CDR2 LQKENI. V lost 3 bases to trimming and J lost 6 bases, with 14 bases between them.

The rearrangement joins TRBV15 to TRBJ1-5; 7 nucleotides line up with TRBD1. The CDR3 contains 16 residues. With V trimmed by 0 bases and J by 4 bases, 6 bases remained unmatched. CDR1 and CDR2 (germline): LNHNV, YYDKDF (reference sequence). The chain's CDR3 is CATSRDEETGNQPQHF. The DNA of the CDR3 is TGTGCCACCAGCAGAGATGAAGAGACAGGGAATCAGCCCCAGCATTTT.

The V and J genes are TRBV7-2 and TRBJ1-1; no definite D call. Trimming took off 5 bases at V and 5 bases at J, with 18 bases between the two ends. Germline CDR1 SGHTA, CDR2 FQGNSA. The CDR3 contains 15 residues. In nucleotides, the CDR3 is TGTGCCAGCAGCCTCCACGGCGACCTGGGGACTGAAGCTTTCTTT. Translated: CASSLHGDLGTEAFF.

This sequence joins TRBV4-3 and TRBJ2-7; the match to TRBD1 covers 8 bases. The germline V gene has CDR1 LGHNA and CDR2 YSLEER. The ends lost 4 bases at V and 2 bases at J; junction bases unmatched: 7. The CDR3 sequence is 15 residues long. The CDR3 loop is CASSLDRVGPYEQYF. CDR3 coding DNA: TGCGCCAGCAGCCTGGACAGGGTGGGCCCCTACGAGCAGTACTTC.

The CDR3 DNA reads as TGCGCCAGCAGCCGTACCTTTGGCGGGGGACAAGAGACCCAGTACTTC. Amino acid sequence: CASSRTFGGGQETQYF. The V gene is TRBV4-3, the J gene TRBJ2-5; 7 bases are a match to TRBD2. The CDR3 runs 16 residues. Germline lookup yields CDR1 LGHNA and CDR2 YSLEER. Germline trimming cut 4 bases from V and 2 bases from J; bases unmatched to any gene: 10.

V usage is TRBV7-9 and J usage is TRBJ1-2, with D uncertain. CDR3 length equals 12 residues. The V gene lost 5 bases and the J gene lost 6 bases, with 10 bases spanning the gap. CDR1 and CDR2 from the germline V gene are SEHNR and FQNEAQ (reference sequence). CDR3 nucleotide sequence: TGTGCCAGCAGCCCCCGGGAGGATGGCTACACCTTC. It codes for CASSPREDGYTF.

V and J are TRBV28 and TRBJ2-7; D possibly corresponds to TRBD2 (5 bases). The length of the CDR3 is 15 residues. CDR1 is MDHEN and CDR2 is SYDVKM in the germline V gene. Between the trimmed V and J ends, which lost 8 bases and 2 bases, there was a span of 19 bases. CDR3 nucleotides: TGTGCCAGCCCTCCCCCCCAAGCGGTCACCTACGAGCAGTACTTC. Amino acid sequence: CASPPPQAVTYEQYF.

This chain joins TRBV3-1 (or the pseudogene TRBV3-2) and TRBJ1-6, with 8 nucleotides matching TRBD1. The trim removed 8 bases at V and 7 bases at J, leaving 7 bases unmatched. The germline V gene encodes CDR1 LGHDT and CDR2 YNNKEL (reference sequence). This CDR3 spans 14 amino acids. The CDR3 sequence: CASSSGQGNSPLHF. The CDR3 DNA sequence: TGTGCCAGCTCATCCGGACAGGGAAATTCACCCCTCCACTTT.

The chain carries TRBV29-1 and TRBJ1-1; 11 bases agree with TRBD1. Germline values: CDR1 SQVTM, CDR2 ANQGSEA. Losses at the gene ends were 5 bases for V and 11 bases for J; bases not matched to a gene: 13. The CDR3 runs 14 residues. CDR3: CSVPDIRTGGSAFF. The CDR3 DNA is TGCAGCGTTCCCGATATTCGGACAGGGGGCAGCGCTTTCTTT.

This clone was seen at least ten times. This chain uses TRBV10-3 with TRBJ2-2; D is unresolved. The CDR3 runs 11 residues. Germline loops: CDR1 ENHRY, CDR2 SYGVKD. Trimming took off 7 bases at V and 7 bases at J, with 7 bases between the two ends. The CDR3 DNA reads TGTGCCATCACCGACGGCGGGGAGCTGTTTTTT. Translating gives CAITDGGELFF.

This chain joins TRBV19 and TRBJ1-5; D is undetermined. Germline CDR1 is LNHDA and CDR2 is SQIVND (reference sequence). V dropped 3 bases and J dropped 6 bases, with 15 bases sitting between them. The length of the CDR3 is 15 residues. CDR3 loop: CASSIRAAGFQPQHF. CDR3 in DNA: TGTGCCAGTAGTATTCGGGCGGCTGGGTTTCAGCCCCAGCATTTT.

The chain carries TRBV5-5 and TRBJ2-3, with a tentative D call TRBD2 (6 bases). This CDR3 spans 15 amino acids. V was cut by 7 bases and J by 2 bases, with 17 bases left in between. Germline CDR1 and CDR2: SGHKS and YYEKEE (reference sequence). This CDR3 reads CASGHRDFHTDTQYF. The CDR3 DNA sequence: TGTGCCAGCGGGCACCGGGACTTCCACACAGATACGCAGTATTTT.

The V call is TRBV5-1, the J call TRBJ2-2; D uncertain. V dropped 0 bases and J dropped 6 bases, with 15 bases sitting between them. This CDR3 is 16 amino acids long. Germline CDR1 SGHRS, CDR2 YFSETQ. CDR3 in DNA: TGCGCCAGCAGCTTGGCTGGGTCCGTAATCCCCGGGGAGCTGTTTTTT. Its translation is CASSLAGSVIPGELFF.

A few counts support this clone. The rearrangement uses TRBV30 and TRBJ2-7, with TRBD1 matching 7 bases. V gave up 0 bases and J gave up 0 bases; unmatched junction bases: 5. This CDR3 contains 15 residues. From germline, CDR1 is GTSNPN and CDR2 SVGIG (reference sequence). The CDR3: CAWSVRQGSSYEQYF. CDR3 in DNA: TGTGCCTGGAGTGTTAGACAGGGCAGCTCCTACGAGCAGTACTTC.

This clone was found once. J is TRBJ1-4 and V is TRBV19; a weak D match, TRBD1 (5 bases). V dropped 6 bases and J dropped 0 bases, with 20 bases sitting between them. CDR1 is LNHDA, CDR2 SQIVND, per germline (reference sequence). The CDR3 is made up of 18 amino acids. The CDR3 region is CASRMGWQGQATNEKLFF. For the CDR3, the DNA is TGTGCCAGTAGAATGGGCTGGCAGGGTCAAGCAACTAATGAAAAACTGTTTTTT.

The V and J genes are TRBV5-8 and TRBJ1-2; D not certain. Trimming removed 0 bases at V and 8 bases at J, with 11 bases between. This CDR3 has 13 residues. CDR1 is SGHTS and CDR2 is YDEGEE in the germline V gene. The CDR3 loop is CASSLAPWRGYTF. As DNA, the CDR3 is TGTGCCAGCAGCTTGGCCCCGTGGAGGGGCTACACCTTC.